One and the same sample provided the 12 T cell receptor beta chains below, sequenced in a study of T cell changes during pregnancy in multiple sclerosis. Some clones are missing from TCRdb's copy, which holds only in-frame ones; the method was immunoSEQ multiplex PCR. The sample yields about 55,000 clones, around 90% seen once. Material: CD4+ T cells from peripheral blood mononuclear cells, obtained in the first trimester of pregnancy. The receptors shown here come from a female donor with multiple sclerosis, enrolled in a pregnancy study.

V is TRBV19 and J is TRBJ2-3, with D hard to call. Trimming took off 3 bases at V and 1 base at J, with 8 bases between the two ends. Germline CDR1 and CDR2: LNHDA and SQIVND (reference sequence). The length of the CDR3 is 14 residues. As DNA, the CDR3 is TGTGCCAGTAGTATCTTTTCTGGCACAGATACGCAGTATTTT. Protein: CASSIFSGTDTQYF. Based on the CDR3 plus reference TRBV19 and TRBJ2-3, the full variable domain is DGGITQSPKYLFRKEGQNVTLSCEQNLNHDAMYWYRQDPGQGLRLIYYSQIVNDFQKGDIAEGYSVSREKKESFPLTVTSAQKNPTAFYLCASSIFSGTDTQYFGPGTRLTVL.

The gene calls are TRBV7-2 and TRBJ1-2; D perhaps matches TRBD1 (6 bases). Germline assignment: CDR1 SGHTA and CDR2 FQGNSA. V was clipped by 7 bases and J by 4 bases, with 16 bases between them. This CDR3 has 14 residues. The CDR3 is CASIYQGIGYGYTF. The CDR3 DNA reads TGTGCCAGCATCTATCAGGGGATCGGCTATGGCTACACCTTC. Using reference TRBV7-2 and TRBJ1-2 for the parts outside the CDR3, the full variable domain is GAGVSQSPSNKVTEKGKDVELRCDPISGHTALYWYRQSLGQGLEFLIYFQGNSAPDKSGLPSDRFSAERTGGSVSTLTIQRTQQEDSAVYLCASIYQGIGYGYTFGSGTRLTVV.

As DNA, the CDR3 is TGCGCCAGCAGCCAAGAGGTCGGCATAGGCGGTGAGACCCAGTACTTC. Its protein is CASSQEVGIGGETQYF. The chain employs TRBV4-3 and TRBJ2-5, with D hard to call. This CDR3 has 16 residues. The V end lost 0 bases, the J end lost 5 bases, and 16 bases lay between the germline ends. Germline V gives CDR1 LGHNA, CDR2 YSLEER.

The chain carries TRBV7-3 and TRBJ2-1; D is unresolved. Per germline, CDR1 SGHTA and CDR2 FQGTGA. The CDR3 covers 13 residues. Trimming shortened V by 2 bases and J by 3 bases, and 5 bases separated the two germline ends. Here the CDR3 DNA reads TGTGCCAGCAGCTTAGGGCTCTACAATGAGCAGTTCTTC. Translation: CASSLGLYNEQFF.

V and J are TRBV19 and TRBJ2-5; 9 bases are shared with TRBD1. In germline, CDR1 is LNHDA, CDR2 SQIVND (reference sequence). V lost 4 bases, J lost 1 base, and 7 bases stayed unmatched. CDR3 size: 16 residues. CDR3 loop: CASSKGTGQGQETQYF. The CDR3 DNA reads as TGTGCCAGTAGTAAGGGTACGGGACAGGGCCAAGAGACCCAGTACTTC.

CDR3: CASSPSGSFTDTQYF. CDR3 coding DNA: TGTGCCAGCTCGCCAAGCGGGAGTTTCACAGATACGCAGTATTTT. The genes are TRBV18 and TRBJ2-3; TRBD2 agrees at 8 bases. Germline values: CDR1 KGHSH, CDR2 LQKENI. The junction had 7 bases not matched to a gene; V was cut back by 6 bases and J by 2 bases. The CDR3 has 15 residues.

V gene TRBV6-6 combines with J gene TRBJ1-2; the D gene is possibly TRBD1 (6 bases). Germline V gene lookup returns CDR1 MNHNY and CDR2 SVGAGI (reference sequence). The CDR3 consists of 13 residues. Trimming took 4 bases from V and 6 from J, leaving 12 bases between them. In nucleotides, the CDR3 is TGTGCCAGCAGTTTGGGCCAGGGGAATGGCTACACCTTC. Protein sequence: CASSLGQGNGYTF.

The chain employs TRBV5-5 and TRBJ1-4; D is unclear. The CDR3 runs to 14 residues. Germline-derived CDR1 and CDR2 are SGHKS and YYEKEE (reference sequence). V lost 6 bases to trimming and J lost 4 bases, with 13 bases between them. The CDR3 here is CASTTGRLNEKLFF. DNA for the CDR3: TGTGCCAGCACCACTGGGAGGCTTAATGAAAAACTGTTTTTT.

The J gene is TRBJ2-5, the V gene TRBV9; TRBD2 agrees at 10 bases. The ends lost 1 base at V and 4 bases at J; junction bases unmatched: 7. This CDR3 has 16 residues. The germline gives CDR1 SGDLS, CDR2 YYNGEE. CDR3 DNA sequence: TGTGCCAGCAGCGTACCCAAGACTAGCGGGTTAGAGACCCAGTACTTC. Protein sequence: CASSVPKTSGLETQYF.

This chain connects TRBV7-9 to TRBJ2-7; unclear D gene. The CDR3 extends over 13 amino acids. In germline, CDR1 is SEHNR, CDR2 FQNEAQ (reference sequence). Trimming stripped 5 bases from V and 4 bases from J, with 12 bases between. In nucleotides, the CDR3 is TGTGCCAGCAGCCAAATACGCGATTACGAGCAGTACTTC. Translation: CASSQIRDYEQYF.

This clone was detected only once. The V and J genes are TRBV6-1 and TRBJ1-6; 10 bases align to TRBD1. J lost 10 bases, V lost 8 bases, and 8 bases had no gene match. Germline V CDR1 and CDR2: MNHNS, SASEGT. This CDR3 has 14 residues. The CDR3 nucleotides are TGTGCCAGCGGCCGGGACAGGGGAATATCACCCCTCCACTTT. This gives the protein CASGRDRGISPLHF.

The J gene is TRBJ1-1, the V gene TRBV25-1; D might be TRBD1 (6 bases). Looked up from germline, CDR1 is MGHDK and CDR2 is SYGVNS. The V end was cut by 5 bases, the J end by 2 bases, with 12 bases between. The length of the CDR3 is 14 residues. DNA of the CDR3: TGTGCCAGCAGTATTTCGGACAGCAACACTGAAGCTTTCTTT. Its translation is CASSISDSNTEAFF.